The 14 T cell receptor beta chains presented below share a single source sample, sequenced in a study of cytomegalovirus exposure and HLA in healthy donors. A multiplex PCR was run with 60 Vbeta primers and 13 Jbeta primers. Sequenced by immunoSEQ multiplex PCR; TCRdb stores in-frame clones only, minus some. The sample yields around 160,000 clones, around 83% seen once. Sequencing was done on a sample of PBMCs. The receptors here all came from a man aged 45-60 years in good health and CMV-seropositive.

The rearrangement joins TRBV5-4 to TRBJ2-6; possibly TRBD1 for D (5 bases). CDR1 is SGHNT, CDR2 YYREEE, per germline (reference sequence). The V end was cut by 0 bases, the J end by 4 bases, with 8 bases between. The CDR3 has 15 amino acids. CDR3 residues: CASSLVGVGANVLTF. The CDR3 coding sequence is TGTGCCAGCAGCTTGGTAGGGGTCGGGGCCAACGTCCTGACTTTC.

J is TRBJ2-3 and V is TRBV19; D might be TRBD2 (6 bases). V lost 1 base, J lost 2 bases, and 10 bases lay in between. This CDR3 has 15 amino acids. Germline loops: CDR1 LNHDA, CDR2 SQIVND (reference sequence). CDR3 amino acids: CASSIGGLHTDTQYF. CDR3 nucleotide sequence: TGTGCCAGTAGTATAGGGGGACTTCACACAGATACGCAGTATTTT.

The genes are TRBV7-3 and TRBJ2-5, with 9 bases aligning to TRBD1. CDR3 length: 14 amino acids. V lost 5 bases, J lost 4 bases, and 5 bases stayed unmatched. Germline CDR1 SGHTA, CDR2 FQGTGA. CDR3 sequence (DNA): TGTGCCAGCAGCCCACAGGGGGCAAGAGAGACCCAGTACTTC. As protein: CASSPQGARETQYF. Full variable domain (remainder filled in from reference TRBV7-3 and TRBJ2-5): GAGVSQTPSNKVTEKGKYVELRCDPISGHTALYWYRQSLGQGPEFLIYFQGTGAADDSGLPNDRFFAVRPEGSVSTLKIQRTERGDSAVYLCASSPQGARETQYFGPGTRLLVL.

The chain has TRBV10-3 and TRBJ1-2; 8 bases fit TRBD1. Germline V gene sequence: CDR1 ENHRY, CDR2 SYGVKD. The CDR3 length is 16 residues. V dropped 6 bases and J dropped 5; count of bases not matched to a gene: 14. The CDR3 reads CAIRTPYPTGEYGYTF. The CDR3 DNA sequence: TGTGCCATCAGGACACCGTATCCGACAGGGGAATATGGCTACACCTTC.

CDR3 nucleotide sequence: TGTGCCATAGGACAGCTGTCCTACGAGCAGTACTTC. It is translated as CAIGQLSYEQYF. The chain uses TRBV28 and TRBJ2-7, with D maybe TRBD1 (6 bases). Trimming stripped 10 bases from V and 1 base from J, with 11 bases between. The CDR3 runs 12 residues. CDR1 MDHEN and CDR2 SYDVKM come from the germline V gene.

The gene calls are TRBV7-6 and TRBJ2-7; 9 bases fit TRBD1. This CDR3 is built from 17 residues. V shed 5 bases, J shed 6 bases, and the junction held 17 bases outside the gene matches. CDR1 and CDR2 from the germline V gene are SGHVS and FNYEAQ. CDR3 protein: CASSPQTGTGMLSEQYF. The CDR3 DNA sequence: TGTGCCAGCAGCCCACAGACTGGGACAGGGATGCTCTCCGAGCAGTACTTC.

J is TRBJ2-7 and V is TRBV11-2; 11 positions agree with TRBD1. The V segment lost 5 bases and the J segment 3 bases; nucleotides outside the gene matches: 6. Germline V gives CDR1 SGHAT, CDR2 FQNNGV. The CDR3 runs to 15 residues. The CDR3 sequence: CASSIGQGANYEQYF. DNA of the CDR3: TGTGCCAGCAGCATCGGACAGGGGGCCAACTACGAGCAGTACTTC.

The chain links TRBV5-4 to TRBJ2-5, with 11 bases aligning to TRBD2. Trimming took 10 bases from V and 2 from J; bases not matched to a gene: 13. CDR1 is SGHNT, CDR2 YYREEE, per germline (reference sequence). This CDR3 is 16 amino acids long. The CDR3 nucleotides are TGTGCCGCGGCGGCTAGCGGGGGGCCAATACAAGAGACCCAGTACTTC. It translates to CAAAASGGPIQETQYF.

The CDR3, as DNA: TGTGCCAGCAGTAGGGGGAACGACGAGCAGTACTTC. Its translation: CASSRGNDEQYF. The chain combines TRBV6-6 with TRBJ2-7; possibly TRBD1 for D (6 bases). The CDR3 is made up of 12 amino acids. Trimming shortened V by 5 bases and J by 5 bases, and 10 bases separated the two germline ends. Looked up from germline, CDR1 is MNHNY and CDR2 is SVGAGI (reference sequence).

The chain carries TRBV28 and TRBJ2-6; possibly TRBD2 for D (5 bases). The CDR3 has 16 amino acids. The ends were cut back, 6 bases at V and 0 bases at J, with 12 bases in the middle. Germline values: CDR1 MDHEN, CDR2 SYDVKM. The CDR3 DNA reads TGTGCCAGCAGGTCGGACCGGGGCTCTGGGGCCAACGTCCTGACTTTC. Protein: CASRSDRGSGANVLTF.

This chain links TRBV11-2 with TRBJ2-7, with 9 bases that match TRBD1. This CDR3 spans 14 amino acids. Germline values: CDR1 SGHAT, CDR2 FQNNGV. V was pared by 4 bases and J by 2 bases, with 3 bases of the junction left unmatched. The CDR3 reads CASSWGQGPYEQYF. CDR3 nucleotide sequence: TGTGCCAGCAGCTGGGGACAGGGCCCCTACGAGCAGTACTTC.

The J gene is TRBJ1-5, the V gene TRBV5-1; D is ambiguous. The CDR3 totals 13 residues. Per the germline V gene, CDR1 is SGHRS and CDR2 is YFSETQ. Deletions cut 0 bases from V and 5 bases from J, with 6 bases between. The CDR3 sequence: CASSLERDQPQHF. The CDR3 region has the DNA TGCGCCAGCAGCTTGGAGCGGGATCAGCCCCAGCATTTT.

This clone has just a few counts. The CDR3 region is CASSSGAYQETQYF. Here the CDR3 DNA reads TGTGCCAGCTCAAGCGGCGCGTACCAAGAGACCCAGTACTTC. The chain combines TRBV7-3 with TRBJ2-5; D may be TRBD2 (5 bases). V lost 8 bases and J 0 bases, leaving 13 bases between the germline ends. The CDR3 loop spans 14 amino acids. Germline V gene data show CDR1 as SGHTA and CDR2 as FQGTGA.

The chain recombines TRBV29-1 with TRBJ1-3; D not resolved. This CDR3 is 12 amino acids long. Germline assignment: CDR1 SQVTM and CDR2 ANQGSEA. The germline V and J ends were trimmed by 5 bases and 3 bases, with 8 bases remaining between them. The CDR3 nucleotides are TGCAGCGTTAAGGAGAATGGAAACACCATATATTTT. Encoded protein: CSVKENGNTIYF. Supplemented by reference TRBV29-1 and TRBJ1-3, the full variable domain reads SAVISQKPSRDICQRGTSLTIQCQVDSQVTMMFWYRQQPGQSLTLIATANQGSEATYESGFVIDKFPISRPNLTFSTLTVSNMSPEDSSIYLCSVKENGNTIYFGEGSWLTVV.